The present T cell receptor beta chain was sequenced within a study of radiotherapy plus CTLA-4 blockade in lung cancer. Study-level background: In about 20% of patients, objective responses were seen; 31% had disease control.

Trimming left V 4 bases short and J 0 bases short, with 7 bases between. CDR3 length: 14 amino acids. From germline, CDR1 is MNHEY and CDR2 SMNVEV (reference sequence). For this clone: Antigen unknown.

The repertoire was sequenced with immunoSEQ multiplex PCR; TCRdb's copy has only in-frame clones and lacks some. Of roughly 45,000 clones in the sample, 65% to 75% were seen once. Ipilimumab-mediated CTLA-4 blockade plus focal radiation was given to patients having chemo-refractory metastatic non-small-cell lung cancer. General study results and limits: Among blood TCR repertoires after radiotherapy plus ipilimumab, tumor-derived clones expanded. How blood T cell clones changed early, along with interferon-beta, reportedly forecast response best.

The TCR sequence derives from a human donor with non-small cell lung cancer who had a partial response to radiotherapy plus ipilimumab. The rearrangement joins TRBV27 to TRBJ1-5; a possible D gene is TRBD1 (5 bases). The sequencing used peripheral blood, collected from a patient treated with radiotherapy plus ipilimumab. For the CDR3, the DNA is TGTGCCAGCAGTTCCAGGGATAGCAATCAGCCCCAGCATTTT. Its translation is CASSSRDSNQPQHF.